Following are 2 T cell receptor beta chains from one sample sequenced in a study of blood T cell repertoires in COVID-19. Profiling relied on immunoSEQ multiplex PCR, and the TCRdb table lists in-frame clones only, not all of them. The sample gives about 400,000 clones, roughly 90% of which show up once; over 1% is in the top ten. Sequences were obtained from peripheral blood. These receptors all stem from a man aged 40-49 years with acute or convalescent COVID-19.

The chain uses TRBV4-2 and TRBJ1-4; D unclear. The CDR3 extends over 14 amino acids. Germline V gene lookup returns CDR1 LGHNA and CDR2 YNFKEQ. V lost 4 bases, J lost 3 bases, and 9 bases lay in between. CDR3 sequence (DNA): TGTGCCAGCAGCCCTTTGGCGGCTAATGAAAAACTGTTTTTT. Amino acid sequence: CASSPLAANEKLFF.

The rearrangement uses TRBV30 and TRBJ2-7; 10 bases are a match to TRBD1. Germline V gene lookup returns CDR1 GTSNPN and CDR2 SVGIG (reference sequence). The J segment lost 3 bases and the V segment lost 0 bases, leaving 8 bases of the junction unmatched. This CDR3 is 16 amino acids long. The CDR3 DNA is TGTGCCTGGAGTGTTTGGCGGGACAGGGGTAACTACGAGCAGTACTTC. This encodes CAWSVWRDRGNYEQYF.